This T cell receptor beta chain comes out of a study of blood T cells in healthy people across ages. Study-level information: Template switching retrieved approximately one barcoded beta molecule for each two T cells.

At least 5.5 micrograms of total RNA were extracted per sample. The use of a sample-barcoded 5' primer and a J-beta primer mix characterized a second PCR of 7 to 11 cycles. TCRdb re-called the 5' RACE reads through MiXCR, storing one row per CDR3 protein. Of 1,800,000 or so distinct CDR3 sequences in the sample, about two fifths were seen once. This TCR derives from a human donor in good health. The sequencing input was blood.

CDR3: CSAREYTRTYEQYF. The CDR3 bases are TGCAGTGCTAGAGAATATACCCGAACCTACGAGCAGTACTTC. The genes are TRBV20-1 and TRBJ2-7; no firm D call. Germline assignment: CDR1 DFQATT and CDR2 SNEGSKA (reference sequence). CDR3 size: 14 residues. The V end lost 0 bases, the J end lost 2 bases, and 11 bases lay between the germline ends.